The 14 T cell receptor beta chains reported below all come from one sample, sequenced in a study of blood T cell repertoires in COVID-19. Repertoires were generated with immunoSEQ multiplex PCR, while TCRdb's copy carries only in-frame clones and drops some. In the table there are 100,000 to 150,000 clones, approximately 82% of which are singletons. Material: peripheral blood. All receptors derive from a woman aged 50 to 60 with acute or convalescent COVID-19.

Only one count was recorded for this clone. The gene calls are TRBV27 and TRBJ2-5, with unresolved D. Trimming stripped 5 bases from V and 1 base from J, with 11 bases between. This CDR3 region has 14 residues. The germline CDR1 and CDR2 sequences are MNHEY and SMNVEV (reference sequence). The CDR3 DNA is TGTGCCAGCAGTACTAAGATTTCCCAAGAGACCCAGTACTTC. This encodes CASSTKISQETQYF.

V and J are TRBV15 and TRBJ1-6; 7 bases map to TRBD1. Looked up from germline, CDR1 is LNHNV and CDR2 is YYDKDF (reference sequence). The ends lost 6 bases at V and 10 bases at J; junction bases unmatched: 9. CDR3 length: 14 residues. The DNA for the CDR3 is TGTGCCACCAGGAAAGACAGGGCACACTCACCCCTCCACTTT. This gives the protein CATRKDRAHSPLHF.

The chain has TRBV27 and TRBJ1-2; TRBD1 matches at 7 bases. This CDR3 has 15 amino acids. Germline V CDR1 and CDR2: MNHEY, SMNVEV (reference sequence). Trimming removed 2 bases from V and 3 bases from J; junction bases left unmatched: 6. The chain's CDR3 is CASSLDPGGYYGYTF. CDR3 nucleotides: TGTGCCAGCAGTTTAGATCCAGGGGGTTACTATGGCTACACCTTC.

J is TRBJ1-1 and V is TRBV10-3; tentatively, D is TRBD1 (5 bases). Germline V lookup: CDR1 ENHRY, CDR2 SYGVKD. V was shortened by 5 bases and J by 3 bases, with 10 bases between the two germline ends. CDR3 length equals 13 residues. CDR3 residues: CAISLGRDTEAFF. CDR3 nucleotide sequence: TGTGCCATCAGTTTGGGCAGGGACACTGAAGCTTTCTTT.

This sequence joins TRBV28 and TRBJ1-5; 8 nucleotides agree with TRBD1. Germline V gene lookup returns CDR1 MDHEN and CDR2 SYDVKM. The CDR3 is made up of 17 amino acids. The V gene end was trimmed by 3 bases and the J gene end by 2 bases; junction bases not matched to a gene: 9. CDR3 residues: CASSFVPGQGGNQPQHF. CDR3 DNA: TGTGCCAGCAGTTTTGTCCCCGGACAGGGCGGCAATCAGCCCCAGCATTTT.

This chain uses TRBV5-1 with TRBJ2-4, with TRBD2 matching over 8 bases. The CDR3 is 16 amino acids. After removal of 0 bases from V and 7 bases from J, the junction contained 9 bases not matched to a gene. CDR1 and CDR2 (germline): SGHRS, YFSETQ. The CDR3 DNA is TGCGCCAGCAGCTTGGCGTCGGGACTAGTTGGGAACATTCAGTACTTC. Protein: CASSLASGLVGNIQYF.

The chain links TRBV19 to TRBJ1-1; 10 nucleotides align to TRBD1. The CDR3 covers 13 residues. V dropped 10 bases and J dropped 5; count of bases not matched to a gene: 7. Germline assignment: CDR1 LNHDA and CDR2 SQIVND (reference sequence). CDR3 nucleotide sequence: TGTGCCACCGGGGACAGGGGCCGGACTGAAGCTTTCTTT. Its translation is CATGDRGRTEAFF.

CDR3 sequence: CASSWRGSGSGYTF. The CDR3 DNA reads as TGTGCCAGCAGTTGGCGGGGATCAGGGAGTGGCTACACCTTC. The chain is built from TRBV27 and TRBJ1-2, with a possible D match to TRBD1 (5 bases). Trimming took 4 bases from V and 7 from J, leaving 16 bases between them. This CDR3 comprises 14 residues. CDR1 and CDR2 (germline): MNHEY, SMNVEV (reference sequence).

This chain joins TRBV3-1 (or the pseudogene TRBV3-2) and TRBJ1-1; a weak D match, TRBD1 (6 bases). The CDR3 runs to 15 residues. With 4 bases removed from V and 4 bases from J, the gap between germline ends came to 16 bases. CDR1 and CDR2 from the germline V gene are LGHDT and YNNKEL (reference sequence). CDR3 residues: CASSRYRQAPTEAFF. CDR3 coding DNA: TGTGCCAGCAGCCGGTACAGACAGGCCCCCACTGAAGCTTTCTTT.

This clone was counted a few times. The chain has TRBV7-4 and TRBJ1-1; TRBD1 is a possible D gene (6 bases). The V gene's germline CDR1 is SGHVT and CDR2 SQSDAQ. V shed 7 bases and J shed 4 bases, with 13 bases lying between them. CDR3 length: 13 amino acids. This chain's CDR3 is CASTFGGATEAFF. The CDR3 nucleotides are TGTGCCAGCACCTTTGGGGGGGCCACTGAAGCTTTCTTT. The variable domain in full, with the rest retrieved from reference TRBV7-4 and TRBJ1-1, is GAGVSQSPRYKVAKRGRDVALRCDSISGHVTLYWYRQTLGQGSEVLTYSQSDAQRDKSGRPSGRFSAERPERSVSTLKIQRTEQGDSAVYLCASTFGGATEAFFGQGTRLTVV.

The chain couples TRBV19 to TRBJ1-1; no definite D call. Germline V CDR1 and CDR2: LNHDA, SQIVND (reference sequence). The CDR3 contains 12 residues. Trimming removed 3 bases from V and 1 base from J, with 3 bases in between. The CDR3 DNA sequence: TGTGCCAGTAGTATCTCGAACACTGAAGCTTTCTTT. Amino acids: CASSISNTEAFF.

Here the CDR3 reads CASSQALDSGARGYTF. The CDR3 DNA reads TGCGCCAGCAGCCAAGCGCTCGATTCAGGGGCACGGGGCTACACCTTC. The rearrangement links TRBV4-1 to TRBJ1-2; TRBD1 is a possible D gene (6 bases). The CDR3 spans 16 residues. In germline, CDR1 is MGHRA, CDR2 YSYEKL. V was cut by 1 base and J by 8 bases, with 20 bases left in between.

The chain carries TRBV6-6 and TRBJ2-7; TRBD1 aligns across 10 bases. Germline V lookup: CDR1 MNHNY, CDR2 SVGAGI (reference sequence). Unmatched junction bases numbered 0, after V lost 2 bases and J lost 5 bases. CDR3 length: 13 residues. This CDR3 is CASSYGTGDEQYF. The DNA of the CDR3 is TGTGCCAGCAGTTACGGGACAGGGGACGAGCAGTACTTC.

The sample holds one count of this clone. The V gene is TRBV7-9, the J gene TRBJ2-1; 9 nucleotides match TRBD1. The ends lost 3 bases at V and 15 bases at J; junction bases unmatched: 6. The CDR3 is 12 amino acids. Germline-derived CDR1 and CDR2 are SEHNR and FQNEAQ (reference sequence). The CDR3 nucleotides are TGTGCCAGCAGCTTCGAGGACAGGGGACTGTTCTTC. Its translation: CASSFEDRGLFF.